This TCR beta chain was identified in a study of T cell clonality in common variable immunodeficiency. Study findings and constraints: Fewer TCRbeta clones were shared among CVID subjects than controls. CVID subjects showed higher TCRbeta clonality than healthy controls. In common variable immunodeficiency, TCR beta chains reportedly carried fewer deletions and N-nucleotide insertions.

Sequencing input was equivalent genomic DNA from CVID and controls. Profiling relied on immunoSEQ multiplex PCR, and the TCRdb table lists in-frame clones only, not all of them. The table counts fewer than 20,000 clones; roughly 5.2% lies in the top ten. CVID subjects were some 15 female and fewer than 35 male, aged about 8 to 65. With respect to this clone: Its specificity is unknown.

This TCR derives from a human donor with common variable immunodeficiency. Sequencing used peripheral blood mononuclear cells.

Incomplete CDR3 DNA: TGTGCCAGCAGTGAAATCGACAGGCTGACGGGGAATCAGCCC. This codes for CASSEIDRLTGNQP. The full CDR3 reads CASSEIDRLTGNQPQHF. V usage is TRBV6-1 and J usage is TRBJ1-5; a weak D match, TRBD1 (6 bases). The read stops 3 residues short of the end of the CDR3; the missing end is completed from the germline J gene. V lost 2 bases, J lost 4 bases, and 18 bases lay in between. Per germline, CDR1 MNHNS and CDR2 SASEGT. The CDR3 consists of 17 residues.